There are many counts of the clone carrying this T cell receptor (beta chain). The source of the sample is a study of breast tumors, draining lymph nodes, adjacent tissues. MiXCR was run by TCRdb on the multiplex PCR reads, yielding one entry per CDR3 protein. The table lists tens of thousands of distinct CDR3 sequences, roughly a fifth of them singletons. The lymph nodes were axillary draining lymph nodes from breast cancer patients. This TCR came from a female donor with breast cancer. Some clones in this sample may be carry-over from other donors' samples. The sample taken for sequencing was axillary lymph node tissue.

DNA for the CDR3: TGCAGTGCTAGGAGGGCCGCTAGCGGGAGAGGCAATGAGCAGTTCTTC. Amino acid sequence: CSARRAASGRGNEQFF. The rearrangement links TRBV20-1 to TRBJ2-1; 10 nucleotides agree with TRBD2. V shed 3 bases, J shed 6 bases, and the junction held 11 bases outside the gene matches. CDR1 and CDR2 (germline): DFQATT, SNEGSKA (reference sequence). The CDR3 runs to 16 residues.